This T cell receptor (beta chain) emerged from a study of CD8+ T cells in alopecia areata. A few counts support this clone. Its antigen remains unknown. The authors extracted RNA and reverse transcribed it into cDNA as the sequencing template. Repertoires were generated with immunoSEQ multiplex PCR, while TCRdb's copy carries only in-frame clones and drops some. Among 100,000 to 120,000 clones listed, roughly 60% were seen once. Whole-study findings and limits: Normal scalp showed lower clonality than lesional scalp, especially alopecia totalis/universalis. Scalp sequencing captures resident alphabeta T cells of normal skin too.

Material for sequencing was CD8+ T cells sorted from blood. This TCR came from a human donor in good health.

This CDR3 reads CASLSGAGTDTQYF. The CDR3 DNA sequence: TGTGCCAGCCTTAGCGGGGCGGGCACAGATACGCAGTATTTT. J is TRBJ2-3 and V is TRBV11-2; 8 bases map to TRBD2. CDR1 is SGHAT, CDR2 FQNNGV, per germline. V was pared by 8 bases and J by 1 base, with 5 bases of the junction left unmatched. The CDR3 consists of 14 residues.